Detailed here is one T cell receptor (beta chain). The antigen is not known. These data are taken from a study of Ad26.COV2.S vaccination and SARS-CoV-2 variants. Study as a whole: Once or twice, 56 days apart, Ad26.COV2.S was delivered intramuscularly. Findings and caveats of the study: Once vaccination had occurred, spike-specific CD8+ and CD4+ T cell responses reportedly showed substantial breadth.

CDR1 is LNHDA and CDR2 is SQIVND in the germline V gene (reference sequence). The V end was cut by 4 bases, the J end by 3 bases, with 12 bases between. The CDR3 totals 14 residues. The table came from immunoSEQ multiplex PCR; TCRdb's copy has only in-frame clones and leaves some out. The sample shows roughly 380,000 clones, around 83% of them seen only once. The treatment here: 19 received Ad26.COV2.S at low or high dose, single or two shots; several received placebo; per-sample allocation not given. Following the first vaccine or placebo injection, samples were taken on day 63. The TCR was taken from a person between 18 and 59 years old who received the Ad26.COV2.S COVID-19 vaccine or a placebo. The chain recombines TRBV19 with TRBJ1-2; no clear D. The sample consisted of peripheral blood, taken in a trial of Ad26.COV2.S vaccine versus placebo. For the CDR3, the DNA is TGTGCCAGTAGTAGGTCCGGGGTAGACTATGGCTACACCTTC. It specifies CASSRSGVDYGYTF.